A selection of T cell receptor beta chains follows, all from one sample in a study of blood T cell repertoires in COVID-19. TCRdb's copy holds only in-frame clones and misses some; the assay was immunoSEQ multiplex PCR. The data contain around 140,000 clones, approximately 88% of them singletons. What was sequenced was peripheral blood. The source of these receptors is a man aged 50-59 years with acute or convalescent COVID-19. Both conserved end residues are part of each CDR3. The order of the fields is clone size, V gene, D gene, J gene, CDR3 protein, CDR3 DNA. The D gene is left open where the match is weak. Part of the rows lack a size; the others show once, few, many or a class for expanded clones.

abundance: -
v_gene: TRBV6-5
d_gene: -
j_gene: TRBJ1-4
CDR3aa: CASRRIGRGEKLFF
CDR3nt: TGTGCCAGCCGGAGGATAGGGAGGGGTGAAAAACTGTTTTTT

abundance: -
v_gene: TRBV28
d_gene: -
j_gene: TRBJ2-2
CDR3aa: CASSLRVSGELFF
CDR3nt: TGTGCCAGCAGTTTACGGGTTTCCGGGGAGCTGTTTTTT

abundance: -
v_gene: TRBV11-2
d_gene: -
j_gene: TRBJ2-2
CDR3aa: CASSLGYGELFF
CDR3nt: TGTGCCAGCAGCTTAGGCTACGGGGAGCTGTTTTTT

abundance: -
v_gene: TRBV5-4
d_gene: -
j_gene: TRBJ1-1
CDR3aa: CASSLGVQMNTEAFF
CDR3nt: TGTGCCAGCAGCTTGGGTGTACAGATGAACACTGAAGCTTTCTTT

abundance: -
v_gene: TRBV5-4
d_gene: TRBD1
j_gene: TRBJ2-2
CDR3aa: CASSPPGQGNTGELFF
CDR3nt: TGTGCCAGCAGCCCACCGGGACAGGGTAACACCGGGGAGCTGTTTTTT

abundance: -
v_gene: TRBV3-1/TRBV3-2
d_gene: -
j_gene: TRBJ2-1
CDR3aa: CASSQRPRTAVTLSSYNEQFF
CDR3nt: TGTGCCAGCAGCCAAAGGCCCCGGACAGCGGTGACACTGAGCTCCTACAATGAGCAGTTCTTC

abundance: -
v_gene: TRBV7-9
d_gene: -
j_gene: TRBJ1-2
CDR3aa: CASSPSRVDIYGYTF
CDR3nt: TGTGCCAGCAGCCCCTCCAGGGTTGATATCTATGGCTACACCTTC

abundance: -
v_gene: TRBV28
d_gene: -
j_gene: TRBJ2-1
CDR3aa: CASDGRAYNEQFF
CDR3nt: TGTGCCAGCGATGGCAGGGCCTACAATGAGCAGTTCTTC

abundance: once
v_gene: TRBV12-5
d_gene: TRBD2
j_gene: TRBJ2-2
CDR3aa: CASGLGQRGGVLRSPGELFF
CDR3nt: TGTGCTAGTGGTTTGGGCCAGCGGGGGGGCGTATTAAGGTCCCCCGGGGAGCTGTTTTTT

abundance: few
v_gene: TRBV30
d_gene: -
j_gene: TRBJ2-7
CDR3aa: CAWKRASTRQYF
CDR3nt: TGTGCCTGGAAACGGGCCTCGACTAGGCAGTACTTC

abundance: -
v_gene: TRBV28
d_gene: TRBD1
j_gene: TRBJ2-3
CDR3aa: CASSTPTRGPDTQYF
CDR3nt: TGTGCCAGCAGCACTCCCACCAGGGGGCCAGATACGCAGTATTTT

abundance: once
v_gene: TRBV9
d_gene: TRBD2
j_gene: TRBJ2-7
CDR3aa: CASSVGAGVSYEQYF
CDR3nt: TGTGCCAGCAGCGTAGGAGCGGGAGTTTCCTACGAGCAGTACTTC